The 13 T cell receptor beta chains given below trace back to one sample, sequenced in a study of cytomegalovirus exposure and HLA in healthy donors. The PCR had 60 Vbeta and 13 Jbeta primers. The data were produced by immunoSEQ multiplex PCR, yet TCRdb's version contains in-frame clones alone and is incomplete. The sample lists 150,000 or so clones, 80% to 90% seen once, with 1.9% in the top ten. Sequencing used PBMCs. The receptor set was obtained from a man between 18 and 29 years old in good health and CMV-seronegative.

This chain connects TRBV7-2 to TRBJ2-2; D perhaps matches TRBD2 (5 bases). Germline V lookup: CDR1 SGHTA, CDR2 FQGNSA. Deletions cut 5 bases from V and 4 bases from J, with 8 bases between. The CDR3 covers 13 residues. The CDR3: CASSRGRTGELFF. The CDR3 coding sequence is TGTGCCAGCAGCCGGGGTCGCACCGGGGAGCTGTTTTTT.

This clone showed up just once. The chain uses TRBV2 and TRBJ2-2; 14 positions agree with TRBD2. From germline, CDR1 is SNHLY and CDR2 FYNNEI. The CDR3 spans 20 residues. Trimming removed 3 bases from V and 3 bases from J; junction bases left unmatched: 12. The CDR3 DNA reads as TGTGCCAGCAGTGATGGGGGACTAGCGGGAGTCGCCGCGGACACCGGGGAGCTGTTTTTT. This encodes CASSDGGLAGVAADTGELFF.

The V and J genes are TRBV6-1 and TRBJ2-3, with 7 bases lining up with TRBD2. This CDR3 region has 13 residues. V lost 5 bases and J lost 6; bases outside the gene matches: 5. Per germline, CDR1 MNHNS and CDR2 SASEGT. The DNA of the CDR3 is TGTGCCAGCAGTCAACTGCGGGGGGATACGCAGTATTTT. This sequence encodes CASSQLRGDTQYF.

V and J are TRBV9 and TRBJ2-2; D gene uncertain. Trimming stripped 0 bases from V and 5 bases from J, with 2 bases between. CDR1 is SGDLS and CDR2 is YYNGEE in the germline V gene. This CDR3 contains 12 residues. The CDR3 nucleotides are TGTGCCAGCAGCGTAGTAACCGGGGAGCTGTTTTTT. It specifies CASSVVTGELFF.

This clone was seen only once. The chain recombines TRBV5-7 with TRBJ1-4, with 7 bases lining up with TRBD1. TRBV5-7 is designated an ORF whose function remains uncertain. V lost 1 base to trimming and J lost 6 bases; unmatched junction nucleotides: 3. CDR3 size: 14 residues. The CDR3 here is CASSLLDRHEKLFF. DNA of the CDR3: TGTGCCAGCAGCTTGCTGGACAGGCATGAAAAACTGTTTTTT.

V is TRBV2 and J is TRBJ2-1, with D uncertain. Trimming cost V 2 bases and J 0 bases, with 8 bases left between them. This CDR3 contains 15 residues. Per the germline V gene, CDR1 is SNHLY and CDR2 is FYNNEI. The DNA for the CDR3 is TGTGCCAGCAGTGAAAGACACTTCTCCTACAATGAGCAGTTCTTC. Its protein is CASSERHFSYNEQFF.

As concerns this clone: Other DNA sequences of this sample code for an identical CDR3. The rearrangement uses TRBV28 and TRBJ2-5; 8 bases line up with TRBD2. Germline values: CDR1 MDHEN, CDR2 SYDVKM. CDR3 length equals 13 residues. V was clipped by 3 bases and J by 5 bases; unmatched bases: 2. This CDR3 reads CASSLAGGETQYF. The CDR3 nucleotides are TGTGCCAGCAGTTTGGCGGGGGGCGAGACCCAGTACTTC.

The chain joins TRBV25-1 to TRBJ2-3; TRBD2 agrees at 12 bases. The trim removed 2 bases at V and 4 bases at J, leaving 7 bases unmatched. The CDR3 is 17 amino acids. Germline-derived CDR1 and CDR2 are MGHDK and SYGVNS. CDR3 DNA sequence: TGTGCCAGCAGTGAAATTTGGACTAGCGGGACCCCAGATACGCAGTATTTT. Its protein product is CASSEIWTSGTPDTQYF.

This chain connects TRBV6-6 to TRBJ2-3; tentative D call: TRBD2 (5 bases). The CDR3 spans 15 residues. V lost 5 bases to trimming and J lost 6 bases, with 18 bases between them. Germline V gives CDR1 MNHNY, CDR2 SVGAGI (reference sequence). In nucleotides, the CDR3 is TGTGCCAGCAGTCGCTCGCCGAGGGATTCGGATACGCAGTATTTT. Its protein is CASSRSPRDSDTQYF.

The chain has TRBV21-1 and TRBJ2-3; the table's D call TRBD2 went unverified against the DNA. TRBV21-1 constitutes a pseudogene. The CDR3 contains 16 residues. CDR3 in DNA: TGTGCCAGCAGCCTCCGGGGTAGCGGGGTCACAGATACGCAGTATTTT. It encodes CASSLRGSGVTDTQYF.

This sequence joins TRBV6-5 and TRBJ2-7; TRBD2 aligns across 13 bases. Germline CDR1 and CDR2: MNHEY and SVGAGI. J was trimmed by 2 bases and V by 5 bases; bases with no gene match: 3. The CDR3 runs to 15 residues. CDR3 in amino acids: CASSPTSGGAYEQYF. CDR3 sequence (DNA): TGTGCCAGCAGTCCAACTAGCGGGGGGGCCTACGAGCAGTACTTC.

The chain couples TRBV7-7 to TRBJ2-1; D possibly corresponds to TRBD2 (5 bases). Trimming took off 2 bases at V and 13 bases at J, with 15 bases between the two ends. Germline V gene lookup returns CDR1 SSHAT and CDR2 FNYEAQ (reference sequence). This CDR3 spans 13 amino acids. The CDR3 region has the DNA TGTGCCAGCAGCTTAATCAGCGGCGGCCTACAGTTCTTC. Residues: CASSLISGGLQFF.

This chain joins TRBV28 and TRBJ2-1; 10 bases fit TRBD2. CDR1 and CDR2 from the germline V gene are MDHEN and SYDVKM. V dropped 3 bases and J dropped 4; count of bases not matched to a gene: 12. CDR3 length: 18 amino acids. The CDR3: CASSLSPRLAGDYNEQFF. The CDR3 coding sequence is TGTGCCAGCAGTTTGTCTCCCCGGCTAGCGGGAGATTACAATGAGCAGTTCTTC.